This TCR beta chain was recorded in a study of blood T cell repertoires in COVID-19. The CDR3 totals 14 residues. Germline V lookup: CDR1 SEHNR, CDR2 FQNEAQ (reference sequence). V lost 5 bases, J lost 0 bases, and 10 bases lay in between. TCRdb's table, derived via immunoSEQ multiplex PCR, lists solely in-frame clones and lacks some. The sample yields approximately 290,000 clones, roughly 91% seen once. Sequenced material: peripheral blood. The chain combines TRBV7-9 with TRBJ2-5; no reliable D call. The clonotype was recovered from a woman in her 30s with COVID-19, enrolled during active disease. CDR3 DNA: TGTGCCAGCAGCACTTGGGCTTACCAAGAGACCCAGTACTTC. The encoded protein is CASSTWAYQETQYF.